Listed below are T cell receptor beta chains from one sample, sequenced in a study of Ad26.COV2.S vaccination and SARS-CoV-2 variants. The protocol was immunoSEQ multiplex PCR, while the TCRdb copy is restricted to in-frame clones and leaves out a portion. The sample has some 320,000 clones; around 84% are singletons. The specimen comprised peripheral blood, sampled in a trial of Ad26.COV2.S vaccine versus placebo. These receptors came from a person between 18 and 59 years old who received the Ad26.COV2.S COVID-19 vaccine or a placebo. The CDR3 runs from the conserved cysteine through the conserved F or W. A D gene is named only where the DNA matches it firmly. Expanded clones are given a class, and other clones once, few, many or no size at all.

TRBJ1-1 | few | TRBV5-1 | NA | CASSFVQGETEAFF | TGCGCCAGCAGCTTCGTACAGGGTGAGACTGAAGCTTTCTTT
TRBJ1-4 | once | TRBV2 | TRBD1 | CASIRTGGDEKLFF | TGTGCCAGCATCCGAACAGGGGGCGATGAAAAACTGTTTTTT
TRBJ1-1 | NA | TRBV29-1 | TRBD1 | CSASPGQGDTEAFF | TGCAGCGCCTCACCGGGACAGGGGGACACTGAAGCTTTCTTT
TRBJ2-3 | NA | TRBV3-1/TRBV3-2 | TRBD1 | CASTDREHTDTQYF | TGTGCCAGCACCGACAGGGAGCACACAGATACGCAGTATTTT
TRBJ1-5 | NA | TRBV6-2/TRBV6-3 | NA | CASSYSTDSNQPQHF | TGTGCCAGCAGTTACTCAACAGATAGCAATCAGCCCCAGCATTTT
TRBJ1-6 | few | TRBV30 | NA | CAWTEGWRSPLHF | TGTGCCTGGACTGAGGGTTGGCGTTCACCCCTCCACTTT
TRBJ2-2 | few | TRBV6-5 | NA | CASGRGGPGGELFF | TGTGCCAGCGGAAGGGGGGGCCCCGGCGGGGAGCTGTTTTTT
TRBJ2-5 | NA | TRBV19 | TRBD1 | CASRKTGLEETQYF | TGTGCCAGTAGGAAGACAGGGTTGGAGGAGACCCAGTACTTC
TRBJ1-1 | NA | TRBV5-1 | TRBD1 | CASSQGANTEAFF | TGCGCCAGCAGTCAGGGGGCGAACACTGAAGCTTTCTTT
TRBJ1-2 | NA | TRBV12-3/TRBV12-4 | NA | CASSLEQGYGYTF | TGTGCCAGCAGTTTAGAGCAGGGGTATGGCTACACCTTC
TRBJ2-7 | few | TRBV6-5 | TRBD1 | CASSPGTGIYEQYF | TGTGCCAGCAGTCCCGGGACAGGGATATACGAGCAGTACTTC
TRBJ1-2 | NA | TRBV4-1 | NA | CASSQPAQPVSYGYTF | TGCGCCAGCAGCCAGCCCGCCCAACCAGTTAGCTATGGCTACACCTTC
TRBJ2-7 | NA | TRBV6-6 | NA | CASSRGGGTALSYEQYF | TGTGCCAGCAGTCGGGGGGGAGGGACAGCCTTATCCTACGAGCAGTACTTC
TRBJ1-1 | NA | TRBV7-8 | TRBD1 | CASSYTGGTEAFF | TGTGCCAGCAGCTATACAGGGGGCACTGAAGCTTTCTTT
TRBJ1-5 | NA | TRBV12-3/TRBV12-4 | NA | CASSIDSYSPQHF | TGTGCCAGCAGCATCGACAGCTACTCGCCCCAGCATTTT
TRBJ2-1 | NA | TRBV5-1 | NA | CASSPQGYNEQFF | TGCGCCAGCAGCCCACAGGGCTACAATGAGCAGTTCTTC
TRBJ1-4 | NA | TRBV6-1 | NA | CASSEVGKKGKLFF | TGTGCCAGCAGTGAAGTCGGCAAAAAAGGAAAACTGTTTTTT
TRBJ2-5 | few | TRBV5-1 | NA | CASSQGARETQYF | TGCGCCAGCAGCCAAGGGGCTCGAGAGACCCAGTACTTC
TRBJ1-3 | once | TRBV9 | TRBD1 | CASSPRTGGSGNTIYF | TGTGCCAGCAGCCCTCGGACAGGGGGATCTGGAAACACCATATATTTT
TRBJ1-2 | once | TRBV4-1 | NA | CASSQGFQGTNYGYTF | TGCGCCAGCAGCCAAGGTTTCCAGGGAACTAACTATGGCTACACCTTC
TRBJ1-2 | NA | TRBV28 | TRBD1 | CASSGDRKVVAYGYTF | TGTGCCAGCAGTGGGGACAGGAAGGTTGTGGCCTATGGCTACACCTTC
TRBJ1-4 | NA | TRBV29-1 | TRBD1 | CSVLTGGDEKLFF | TGCAGCGTCTTGACAGGGGGCGACGAAAAACTGTTTTTT
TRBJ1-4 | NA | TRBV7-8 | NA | CASSPYYEKLFF | TGTGCCAGCAGCCCCTATTATGAAAAACTGTTTTTT
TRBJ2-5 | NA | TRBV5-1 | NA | CASSSRTPQETQYF | TGCGCCAGCAGCTCACGGACACCCCAAGAGACCCAGTACTTC
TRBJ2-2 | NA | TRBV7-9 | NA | CASSLGNTGELFF | TGTGCCAGCAGCTTGGGGAACACCGGGGAGCTGTTTTTT
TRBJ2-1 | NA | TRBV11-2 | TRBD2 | CASRALPSGGASEQFF | TGTGCCAGCAGAGCACTCCCTAGCGGGGGGGCCAGTGAGCAGTTCTTC
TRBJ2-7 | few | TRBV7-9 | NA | CASSLAWASAGDEQYF | TGTGCCAGCAGCTTAGCGTGGGCTAGCGCAGGGGACGAGCAGTACTTC
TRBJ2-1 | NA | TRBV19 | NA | CASSIPTGNYNEQFF | TGTGCCAGTAGTATCCCGACCGGGAACTACAATGAGCAGTTCTTC
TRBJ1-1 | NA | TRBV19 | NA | CASSIGGRVGNTEAFF | TGTGCCAGTAGTATAGGAGGGAGGGTTGGGAACACTGAAGCTTTCTTT
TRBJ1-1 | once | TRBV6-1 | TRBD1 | CASSERGRGTEAFF | TGTGCCAGCAGTGAAAGGGGGCGGGGCACTGAAGCTTTCTTT
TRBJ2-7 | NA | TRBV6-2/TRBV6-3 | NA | CASSYTVRGYEQYF | TGTGCCAGCAGTTACACCGTCAGGGGCTACGAGCAGTACTTC
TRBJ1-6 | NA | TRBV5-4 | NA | CASSFRQSNSPLHF | TGTGCCAGCAGCTTCCGACAGAGTAATTCACCCCTCCACTTT
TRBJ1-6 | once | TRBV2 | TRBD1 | CASRRGDRNNSPLHF | TGTGCCAGCAGGAGGGGGGACAGGAATAATTCACCCCTCCACTTT
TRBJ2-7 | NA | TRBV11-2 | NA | CASSLVGRVSYGYEQYF | TGTGCCAGCAGCTTAGTTGGCAGGGTGTCATACGGATACGAGCAGTACTTC
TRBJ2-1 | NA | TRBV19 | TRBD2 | CASSMRGGGVEGEQFF | TGTGCCAGTAGTATGCGTGGCGGGGGGGTAGAGGGTGAGCAGTTCTTC